This T cell receptor beta chain was sequenced during a study of blood T cell repertoires in COVID-19. About the study: From the United States, Italy and Spain came samples of acute and convalescent COVID-19. The analysed material was cDNA or gDNA that came from T cells, B-cell-depleted T cells, or PBMCs.

The CDR3 consists of 16 residues. V was pared by 5 bases and J by 6 bases, with 11 bases of the junction left unmatched. Germline-derived CDR1 and CDR2 are SGHNT and YENEEA. Per the authors' pipeline: Scientists estimated how many nucleated cells there were by amplifying reference gene primers. Repertoires were generated with immunoSEQ multiplex PCR, while TCRdb's copy carries only in-frame clones and drops some. That table gives V, J and clone size, and the DNA gave D and trimming. The sample lists about 260,000 clones, more than 75% occurring once. J is TRBJ2-2 and V is TRBV11-3; 8 bases align to TRBD1. The sequence was collected from a woman in her forties who had recovered from COVID-19. Material: peripheral blood. CDR3 sequence: CASSPRQGKLAGELFF. The CDR3 DNA is TGTGCCAGCAGCCCCAGACAGGGGAAGTTGGCCGGGGAGCTGTTTTTT. The full variable domain, completed using reference TRBV11-3 and TRBJ2-2, is EAGVVQSPRYKIIEKKQPVAFWCNPISGHNTLYWYLQNLGQGPELLIRYENEEAVDDSQLPKDRFSAERLKGVDSTLKIQPAELGDSAVYLCASSPRQGKLAGELFFGEGSRLTVL.